This entry is about one TCR beta chain. Its antigen is unidentified. The data were taken from a study of cytomegalovirus exposure and HLA in healthy donors. Study results and limitations: In a later analysis, at a false discovery rate of 0.05, roughly 17,000 TCR beta sequences matched HLA alleles.

Germline CDR1 and CDR2: SGHNT and YYREEE (reference sequence). V was cut by 7 bases and J by 2 bases, with 9 bases left in between. The CDR3 length is 13 residues. In the PCR, 60 Vbeta and 13 Jbeta primers were used. In the original workflow: Roughly 11 million of the about 80 million unique TCR beta chains counted in a later analysis were shared. This table comes from immunoSEQ multiplex PCR, and its TCRdb copy is limited to in-frame clones, with some not included. That table gives V, J and clone size, and the DNA gave D and trimming. This sample's clone table lists about 170,000 clones. Sequenced material: PBMCs. V usage is TRBV5-4 and J usage is TRBJ2-2, with TRBD2 as a possible D gene (5 bases). This receptor was obtained from a woman aged 60 to 75 in good health and CMV-seronegative. In DNA form, the CDR3 reads TGTGCCAGCGTAGGGAGAAACACCGGGGAGCTGTTTTTT. Its translation: CASVGRNTGELFF.